These 30 T cell receptor beta chains were all obtained from the same sample, sequenced in a study of PD-L1 blockade in urothelial cancer. The time point: peripheral blood 6 weeks after treatment start. Here immunoSEQ multiplex PCR was the method, and the copy in TCRdb shows in-frame clones only, minus some. The table has about 130,000 clones, roughly 82% seen once. The sequencing here drew on PBMCs, taken around atezolizumab (anti-PD-L1) treatment. These receptors were taken from a man between 45 and 60 years old with urothelial cancer.

This clone was observed a handful of times. The rearrangement uses TRBV27 and TRBJ2-7, with 9 positions matching TRBD1. CDR1 is MNHEY and CDR2 is SMNVEV in the germline V gene (reference sequence). The CDR3 length is 17 residues. The trim removed 2 bases at V and 2 bases at J, leaving 10 bases unmatched. This CDR3 is CASSLRSGQGRPYEQYF. CDR3 in DNA: TGTGCCAGCAGTTTAAGGTCCGGACAGGGGCGACCCTACGAGCAGTACTTC.

This clone turned up a few times. J is TRBJ2-5 and V is TRBV5-1; D call uncertain. CDR1 and CDR2 (germline): SGHRS, YFSETQ. Trimming took off 1 base at V and 3 bases at J, with 7 bases between the two ends. This CDR3 is built from 13 residues. For the CDR3, the DNA is TGCGCCAGCAGCTTGATTGCGGAAGAGACCCAGTACTTC. It encodes CASSLIAEETQYF.

V and J are TRBV7-2 and TRBJ2-7, with D maybe TRBD2 (5 bases). Per germline, CDR1 SGHTA and CDR2 FQGNSA. The CDR3 runs 15 residues. V shed 2 bases and J shed 0 bases, with 11 bases lying between them. The chain's CDR3 is CASSLSSASSYEQYF. CDR3 DNA: TGTGCCAGCAGCTTAAGTAGCGCCAGCTCCTACGAGCAGTACTTC.

This chain links TRBV7-9 with TRBJ1-6; TRBD1 aligns across 7 bases. Germline V gene lookup returns CDR1 SEHNR and CDR2 FQNEAQ (reference sequence). J lost 5 bases, V lost 10 bases, and 5 bases had no gene match. The CDR3 has 13 residues. The CDR3 loop is CATQTGNNSPLHF. In DNA, the CDR3 is TGTGCCACCCAGACAGGGAATAATTCACCCCTCCACTTT. Complete variable domain (other parts from reference TRBV7-9 and TRBJ1-6): DTGVSQNPRHKITKRGQNVTFRCDPISEHNRLYWYRQTLGQGPEFLTYFQNEAQLEKSRLLSDRFSAERPKGSFSTLEIQRTEQGDSAMYLCATQTGNNSPLHFGNGTRLTVT.

The chain links TRBV30 to TRBJ1-1, with TRBD1 identical over 7 bases. This CDR3 is 13 amino acids long. Per the germline V gene, CDR1 is GTSNPN and CDR2 is SVGIG (reference sequence). J was trimmed by 1 base and V by 5 bases; bases with no gene match: 4. The chain's CDR3 is CAWRQGPNTEAFF. DNA for the CDR3: TGTGCCTGGCGACAGGGCCCGAACACTGAAGCTTTCTTT. The full variable domain, rest sourced from reference TRBV30 and TRBJ1-1, is SQTIHQWPATLVQPVGSPLSLECTVEGTSNPNLYWYRQAAGRGLQLLFYSVGIGQISSEVPQNLSASRPQDRQFILSSKKLLLSDSGFYLCAWRQGPNTEAFFGQGTRLTVV.

The genes are TRBV4-2 and TRBJ2-2, with D possibly matching TRBD1 (5 bases). Trimming stripped 1 base from V and 7 bases from J, with 13 bases between. The germline V gene has CDR1 LGHNA and CDR2 YNFKEQ. The CDR3 is 15 amino acids. The CDR3 loop reads CASSQVQGTGGELFF. The CDR3 nucleotides read TGTGCCAGCAGCCAAGTCCAGGGCACGGGCGGGGAGCTGTTTTTT.

The J gene is TRBJ2-4, the V gene TRBV11-3; D unresolved. Deletions cut 5 bases from V and 6 bases from J, with 8 bases between. Germline values: CDR1 SGHNT, CDR2 YENEEA. The CDR3 is made up of 12 amino acids. The CDR3 coding sequence is TGTGCCAGCAGCGGGCCCAGAAACATTCAGTACTTC. Translation gives CASSGPRNIQYF.

On this clone itself: Other DNA sequences of this sample code for an identical CDR3. The gene calls are TRBV7-8 and TRBJ2-7; D remains ambiguous. There are 12 residues in the CDR3. CDR1 SGHVS and CDR2 FQNEAQ come from the germline V gene. V was shortened by 5 bases and J by 6 bases, with 11 bases between the two germline ends. DNA of the CDR3: TGTGCCAGCAGCCTAGGTGGCGGCGAGCAGTACTTC. It specifies CASSLGGGEQYF.

This clone was observed a few times. The V call is TRBV4-1, the J call TRBJ2-3, with 8 bases matching TRBD1. Per germline, CDR1 MGHRA and CDR2 YSYEKL. The V segment lost 0 bases and the J segment 2 bases; nucleotides outside the gene matches: 4. This CDR3 is 16 amino acids long. The CDR3 sequence: CASSQEGQGFTDTQYF. For the CDR3, the DNA is TGCGCCAGCAGCCAAGAAGGACAGGGCTTCACAGATACGCAGTATTTT.

The rearrangement links TRBV2 to TRBJ2-1; TRBD2 aligns across 13 bases. Trimming took 6 bases from V and 9 from J; bases not matched to a gene: 8. Per germline, CDR1 SNHLY and CDR2 FYNNEI. The CDR3 is 15 residues long. As DNA, the CDR3 is TGTGCCAGCAGCCCCGGGACTAGCGGGATTAGTGAGCAGTTCTTC. Its protein is CASSPGTSGISEQFF. The entire variable domain, with the rest obtained from reference TRBV2 and TRBJ2-1, is as follows: EPEVTQTPSHQVTQMGQEVILRCVPISNHLYFYWYRQILGQKVEFLVSFYNNEISEKSEIFDDQFSVERPDGSNFTLKIRSTKLEDSAMYFCASSPGTSGISEQFFGPGTRLTVL.

J is TRBJ1-6 and V is TRBV28, with 9 bases matching TRBD1. Germline V lookup: CDR1 MDHEN, CDR2 SYDVKM. The trim removed 4 bases at V and 10 bases at J, leaving 5 bases unmatched. CDR3 size: 14 residues. DNA of the CDR3: TGTGCCAGCAGTTCCGGGACAGGGTACTCACCCCTCCACTTT. As protein: CASSSGTGYSPLHF.

The gene calls are TRBV30 and TRBJ1-5; TRBD1 is a possible D gene (5 bases). Trimming took off 5 bases at V and 4 bases at J, with 15 bases between the two ends. The CDR3 is 14 amino acids. Germline-derived CDR1 and CDR2 are GTSNPN and SVGIG (reference sequence). The DNA of the CDR3 is TGTGCCTGGGCAGGCGGGGCAGCTAATCAGCCCCAGCATTTT. It translates to CAWAGGAANQPQHF.

This sequence joins TRBV11-3 and TRBJ2-1, with TRBD1 as a possible D gene (5 bases). The germline V gene has CDR1 SGHNT and CDR2 YENEEA. Trimming took 1 base from V and 0 from J, leaving 7 bases between them. The CDR3 is 15 amino acids. The DNA of the CDR3 is TGTGCCAGCAGCTTAGCACAGGCCTCCTACAATGAGCAGTTCTTC. Its protein is CASSLAQASYNEQFF.

V usage is TRBV9 and J usage is TRBJ2-1, with TRBD2 identical over 7 bases. This CDR3 comprises 15 residues. Per germline, CDR1 SGDLS and CDR2 YYNGEE. Unmatched junction bases numbered 9, after V lost 2 bases and J lost 7 bases. The CDR3 coding sequence is TGTGCCAGCAGCGTTGGCGGGAGCCAGGAGAATGAGCAGTTCTTC. Its translation: CASSVGGSQENEQFF.

The V call is TRBV6-5, the J call TRBJ2-7; D might be TRBD1 (5 bases). CDR3 length equals 15 residues. V dropped 4 bases and J dropped 0 bases, with 13 bases sitting between them. Germline V gene data show CDR1 as MNHEY and CDR2 as SVGAGI. CDR3 region: CASSSPTRGSYEQYF. CDR3 sequence (DNA): TGTGCCAGCAGTTCGCCGACAAGGGGCTCCTACGAGCAGTACTTC.

J is TRBJ1-3 and V is TRBV5-1; TRBD1 aligns across 8 bases. The V gene's germline CDR1 is SGHRS and CDR2 YFSETQ. The V and J ends lost 5 bases and 3 bases, in that order; junction bases with no gene match: 10. CDR3 length: 16 amino acids. CDR3 in amino acids: CASRNQPTGDGNTIYF. CDR3 in DNA: TGCGCCAGCAGAAATCAACCGACAGGGGATGGAAACACCATATATTTT.

The chain joins TRBV7-2 to TRBJ2-7; a possible D gene is TRBD2 (6 bases). This CDR3 is 13 amino acids long. The V gene's germline CDR1 is SGHTA and CDR2 FQGNSA. The V end lost 5 bases, the J end lost 3 bases, and 11 bases lay between the germline ends. The CDR3 DNA sequence: TGTGCCAGCAGCCCCGGGACTCTCTACGAGCAGTACTTC. Its protein product is CASSPGTLYEQYF.

This rearrangement joins TRBV18 to TRBJ2-3; 8 nucleotides agree with TRBD1. The CDR3 has 15 amino acids. The ends lost 6 bases at V and 3 bases at J; junction bases unmatched: 8. The germline V gene has CDR1 KGHSH and CDR2 LQKENI. The CDR3 nucleotides are TGTGCCAGCTCGCCCGGGACAGGAGAAACAGATACGCAGTATTTT. This encodes CASSPGTGETDTQYF.

Note on this clone: Other DNA sequences within the sample encode an identical CDR3. The chain has TRBV6-5 and TRBJ2-1; 8 nucleotides agree with TRBD2. The CDR3 covers 14 residues. J was trimmed by 4 bases and V by 8 bases; bases with no gene match: 7. The germline V gene has CDR1 MNHEY and CDR2 SVGAGI. The CDR3 is CASGLAGFYNEQFF. The CDR3 DNA follows: TGTGCCAGCGGCTTAGCGGGGTTTTACAATGAGCAGTTCTTC.

The chain employs TRBV30 and TRBJ2-3; possible D gene TRBD1, 6 bases. The germline V gene encodes CDR1 GTSNPN and CDR2 SVGIG (reference sequence). The ends were cut back, 4 bases at V and 2 bases at J, with 16 bases in the middle. CDR3 length: 15 residues. The CDR3 reads CAWTAGVGSTDTQYF. The CDR3, as DNA: TGTGCCTGGACCGCAGGGGTGGGGTCCACAGATACGCAGTATTTT.

This clone turned up a few times. The chain is built from TRBV5-1 and TRBJ2-3, with 12 bases fitting TRBD2. The junction had 22 bases not matched to a gene; V was cut back by 4 bases and J by 4 bases. The CDR3 is 21 residues long. From germline, CDR1 is SGHRS and CDR2 YFSETQ. Written as DNA, the CDR3 is TGCGCCAGCAGCGGCCGGGACAGGGGATCCCTAGCGGGAGGGCCCTCAGATACGCAGTATTTT. Residues: CASSGRDRGSLAGGPSDTQYF.

V usage is TRBV5-8 and J usage is TRBJ1-6; D call uncertain. Germline V gives CDR1 SGHTS, CDR2 YDEGEE. This CDR3 spans 15 amino acids. V lost 5 bases and J lost 1, with 10 bases in between. This chain's CDR3 is CASRVYGSYNSPLHF. CDR3 DNA sequence: TGTGCCAGCAGGGTATACGGGTCCTATAATTCACCCCTCCACTTT. Using reference TRBV5-8 and TRBJ1-6 for the parts outside the CDR3, the full variable domain is EAGVTQSPTHLIKTRGQQATLRCSPISGHTSVYWYQQALGLGLQFLLWYDEGEERNRGNFPPRFSGRQFPNYSSELNVNALELEDSALYLCASRVYGSYNSPLHFGNGTRLTVT.

The J gene is TRBJ2-5, the V gene TRBV28; D may be TRBD1 (5 bases). The CDR3 has 14 residues. V was pared by 1 base and J by 5 bases, with 11 bases between. CDR1 is MDHEN, CDR2 SYDVKM, per germline. Here the CDR3 reads CASSLSRSGETQYF. CDR3 bases: TGTGCCAGCAGTTTATCCCGTTCAGGGGAGACCCAGTACTTC.

The V call is TRBV9, the J call TRBJ2-7, with 7 bases aligning to TRBD2. The CDR3 loop spans 15 amino acids. J gave up 5 bases and V 4 bases, and 12 bases lay outside the gene matches. Germline V CDR1 and CDR2: SGDLS, YYNGEE. The CDR3 is CASSLTPSGSNEQYF. The CDR3 DNA reads TGTGCCAGCAGCCTCACCCCTAGCGGCAGCAACGAGCAGTACTTC.

The chain has TRBV7-9 and TRBJ1-2; 9 nucleotides agree with TRBD1. V trimming: 5 bases; J trimming: 3 bases; junction bases outside the gene matches: 10. Germline V lookup: CDR1 SEHNR, CDR2 FQNEAQ (reference sequence). The CDR3 is 16 residues long. This CDR3 reads CASSANRGPADYGYTF. The CDR3 DNA reads TGTGCCAGCAGCGCCAACAGGGGGCCCGCTGACTATGGCTACACCTTC.

This rearrangement joins TRBV7-2 to TRBJ1-1; D is possibly TRBD1 (6 bases). The V and J ends lost 5 bases and 1 base respectively, with 11 bases between them. This CDR3 is built from 14 residues. Germline CDR1 reads SGHTA; CDR2 reads FQGNSA. CDR3 bases: TGTGCCAGCAGCCCCGGGACACAGAACACTGAAGCTTTCTTT. Translating gives CASSPGTQNTEAFF.

This chain connects TRBV18 to TRBJ2-1, with D perhaps TRBD2 (6 bases). This CDR3 is 16 amino acids long. Germline V gene data show CDR1 as KGHSH and CDR2 as LQKENI. Trimming stripped 3 bases from V and 5 bases from J, with 17 bases between. The CDR3 DNA sequence: TGTGCCAGCTCACCGCCCGGACTAATGACGAACAATGAGCAGTTCTTC. Translation: CASSPPGLMTNNEQFF.

The V gene is TRBV6-5, the J gene TRBJ2-2; 7 nucleotides line up with TRBD1. Per germline, CDR1 MNHEY and CDR2 SVGAGI. This CDR3 contains 15 residues. V lost 6 bases, J lost 2 bases, and 6 bases stayed unmatched. Here the CDR3 reads CASSPRGHNTGELFF. The CDR3 nucleotides read TGTGCCAGCAGCCCGAGGGGGCATAACACCGGGGAGCTGTTTTTT.

The chain joins TRBV20-1 to TRBJ2-1, with 14 bases matching TRBD2. Unmatched junction bases numbered 0, after V lost 3 bases and J lost 14 bases. The CDR3 extends over 11 amino acids. CDR1 and CDR2 (germline): DFQATT, SNEGSKA (reference sequence). The CDR3 coding sequence is TGCAGTGCTAGGGGACTAGCGGGAGAGTTCTTC. It yields the protein CSARGLAGEFF.

CDR3 sequence: CASSLRGTSGSSYEQYF. The CDR3 DNA reads TGTGCCAGCAGTTTAAGGGGGACTAGCGGGAGTTCTTACGAGCAGTACTTC. The chain is built from TRBV27 and TRBJ2-7; 14 nucleotides line up with TRBD2. V was clipped by 2 bases and J by 4 bases; unmatched bases: 7. CDR3 length: 17 amino acids. Looked up from germline, CDR1 is MNHEY and CDR2 is SMNVEV (reference sequence).